What follows are 30 T cell receptor beta chains derived from one specimen sequenced in a study of cytomegalovirus exposure and HLA in healthy donors. 60 Vbeta and 13 Jbeta primers were used in PCR. The assay was immunoSEQ multiplex PCR, and TCRdb's table has in-frame clones only and misses some. The repertoire holds around 80,000 clones, under 65% seen once, with roughly 4% in the top ten. The source material was PBMCs. These receptors were taken from a male donor in good health and CMV-seropositive.

This clone came up a few times. The chain joins TRBV27 to TRBJ2-7, with D perhaps TRBD1 (5 bases). The germline V gene encodes CDR1 MNHEY and CDR2 SMNVEV (reference sequence). Trimming removed 4 bases at V and 3 bases at J, with 13 bases between. CDR3 length: 14 amino acids. This chain's CDR3 is CASSSRGSVYEQYF. DNA of the CDR3: TGTGCCAGCAGTTCTAGGGGATCAGTCTACGAGCAGTACTTC.

This chain joins TRBV15 and TRBJ2-7, with D possibly TRBD1 on 5 matching bases. The V gene's germline CDR1 is LNHNV and CDR2 YYDKDF (reference sequence). The V gene lost 2 bases and the J gene lost 4 bases, with 12 bases spanning the gap. This CDR3 contains 14 residues. CDR3 in amino acids: CATSRSAGQYEQYF. CDR3 DNA: TGTGCCACCAGCAGATCGGCAGGGCAGTACGAGCAGTACTTC.

This rearrangement joins TRBV14 to TRBJ2-6; the match to TRBD1 covers 7 bases. Unmatched junction bases numbered 15, after V lost 4 bases and J lost 0 bases. Germline V gene data show CDR1 as SGHDN and CDR2 as FVKESK. There are 20 residues in the CDR3. For the CDR3, the DNA is TGTGCCAGCAGCCTTACCGGGACAGCGTCCTTCATCTCTGGGGCCAACGTCCTGACTTTC. It is translated as CASSLTGTASFISGANVLTF.

The V gene is TRBV6-5, the J gene TRBJ1-2; tentatively, D is TRBD1 (5 bases). Trimming cost V 7 bases and J 3 bases, with 9 bases left between them. CDR1 is MNHEY, CDR2 SVGAGI, per germline. The CDR3 totals 12 residues. The CDR3 protein is CASMGQDYGYTF. CDR3 nucleotides: TGTGCCAGCATGGGGCAGGACTATGGCTACACCTTC.

This chain joins TRBV18 and TRBJ2-7, with TRBD1 matching over 8 bases. This CDR3 has 15 residues. Germline V gene sequence: CDR1 KGHSH, CDR2 LQKENI. V gave up 4 bases and J gave up 7 bases; unmatched junction bases: 12. CDR3 nucleotide sequence: TGTGCCAGCTCACGCCCAGGGGGCCGGGATTTGGAGCAGTACTTC. It specifies CASSRPGGRDLEQYF.

This clone showed up just a few times. The chain is built from TRBV9 and TRBJ2-7; a possible D gene is TRBD2 (5 bases). In germline, CDR1 is SGDLS, CDR2 YYNGEE. Trimming cost V 4 bases and J 3 bases, with 14 bases left between them. The CDR3 spans 14 residues. Here the CDR3 reads CASSPLLRDYEQYF. DNA for the CDR3: TGTGCCAGCAGCCCTCTTTTACGGGACTACGAGCAGTACTTC.

This clone came up once. V is TRBV4-2 and J is TRBJ2-7; D ambiguous. V was pared by 1 base and J by 5 bases, with 6 bases between. Per germline, CDR1 LGHNA and CDR2 YNFKEQ. The CDR3 extends over 12 amino acids. CDR3 sequence reads: CASSQVGDEQYF. In DNA, the CDR3 is TGTGCCAGCAGCCAAGTAGGAGACGAGCAGTACTTC.

J is TRBJ2-7 and V is TRBV28; D is perhaps TRBD1 (5 bases). CDR1 and CDR2 from the germline V gene are MDHEN and SYDVKM. Trimming took off 5 bases at V and 0 bases at J, with 11 bases between the two ends. The CDR3 length is 14 residues. CDR3 loop: CASSPTTDSYEQYF. DNA for the CDR3: TGTGCCAGCAGTCCCACGACAGACTCCTACGAGCAGTACTTC.

The genes are TRBV9 and TRBJ2-3; 14 bases map to TRBD2. This CDR3 has 17 residues. V lost 2 bases to trimming and J lost 4 bases; unmatched junction nucleotides: 6. CDR1 and CDR2 from the germline V gene are SGDLS and YYNGEE. CDR3 residues: CASSVTSGGAAADTQYF. In DNA, the CDR3 is TGTGCCAGCAGCGTGACTAGCGGGGGGGCCGCGGCAGATACGCAGTATTTT.

The chain couples TRBV28 to TRBJ2-3, with D hard to call. Germline-derived CDR1 and CDR2 are MDHEN and SYDVKM. There are 13 residues in the CDR3. Trimming pared 3 bases from V and 5 bases from J, leaving 9 bases between. The CDR3 spells CASSFTIVDTQYF. Here the CDR3 DNA reads TGTGCCAGCAGTTTCACTATCGTAGATACGCAGTATTTT.

The V and J genes are TRBV12-5 and TRBJ2-2; 10 bases are shared with TRBD1. V trimming: 6 bases; J trimming: 5 bases; junction bases outside the gene matches: 3. This CDR3 contains 14 residues. The germline V gene encodes CDR1 LGHNT and CDR2 FRNRAP. This CDR3 is CASGPGQGTGELFF. The CDR3 DNA is TGTGCTAGTGGCCCGGGACAGGGGACCGGGGAGCTGTTTTTT.

This clone was counted a few times. The genes are TRBV14 and TRBJ1-1; 10 bases are shared with TRBD1. Germline V gives CDR1 SGHDN, CDR2 FVKESK. V shed 4 bases and J 4 bases; nucleotides not matched to a gene: 3. CDR3 size: 14 residues. The CDR3 protein is CASSPWTGGTEAFF. The CDR3 DNA reads as TGTGCCAGCAGCCCCTGGACAGGGGGCACTGAAGCTTTCTTT.

CDR3 sequence: CASSLKGQGASEQYF. The CDR3 nucleotides are TGTGCCAGCTCACTGAAGGGACAGGGGGCTTCCGAGCAGTACTTC. The chain couples TRBV18 to TRBJ2-7, with TRBD1 matching 12 bases. The CDR3 extends over 15 amino acids. Trimming cost V 4 bases and J 6 bases; bases outside gene matches: 7. Per germline, CDR1 KGHSH and CDR2 LQKENI.

This chain joins TRBV4-2 and TRBJ2-1, with TRBD2 as a possible D gene (6 bases). CDR1 is LGHNA, CDR2 YNFKEQ, per germline. V was trimmed by 2 bases and J by 5 bases, leaving 13 bases between them. CDR3 length: 15 residues. The CDR3 sequence is CASSQSGGNHNEQFF. The CDR3 nucleotides read TGTGCCAGCAGCCAAAGTGGCGGGAACCACAATGAGCAGTTCTTC.

This clone was recorded a few times. The V call is TRBV6-5, the J call TRBJ1-1, with D unresolved. The V end lost 5 bases, the J end lost 5 bases, and 15 bases lay between the germline ends. This CDR3 contains 14 residues. Looked up from germline, CDR1 is MNHEY and CDR2 is SVGAGI. CDR3 protein: CASSRPAGGTEAFF. CDR3 coding DNA: TGTGCCAGCAGTCGGCCGGCGGGTGGGACTGAAGCTTTCTTT.

The chain joins TRBV6-1 to TRBJ1-4, with 8 bases identical to TRBD1. V lost 5 bases, J lost 10 bases, and 9 bases stayed unmatched. The CDR3 contains 14 residues. CDR1 is MNHNS, CDR2 SASEGT, per germline. The CDR3 here is CASSPIADRGKLFF. The CDR3 DNA sequence: TGTGCCAGCAGTCCCATCGCTGACAGGGGAAAACTGTTTTTT.

This clone was seen more than once but under ten times. The chain links TRBV28 to TRBJ2-7, with 7 bases aligning to TRBD2. CDR1 is MDHEN, CDR2 SYDVKM, per germline. The ends lost 3 bases at V and 2 bases at J; junction bases unmatched: 7. The CDR3 totals 15 residues. CDR3 region: CASSLGRVETYEQYF. The CDR3 bases are TGTGCCAGCAGTTTGGGGAGGGTCGAGACCTACGAGCAGTACTTC.

The chain combines TRBV6-5 with TRBJ2-4, with D perhaps TRBD2 (7 bases). V shed 7 bases and J shed 8 bases, with 18 bases lying between them. Germline V CDR1 and CDR2: MNHEY, SVGAGI. CDR3 length: 14 amino acids. CDR3 coding DNA: TGTGCCAGCATGGGGGGGCCGTACGGGGACATTCAGTACTTC. This translates into CASMGGPYGDIQYF.

V gene TRBV6-1 combines with J gene TRBJ2-5, with D perhaps TRBD2 (7 bases). Per germline, CDR1 MNHNS and CDR2 SASEGT. This CDR3 has 15 residues. Trimming removed 7 bases from V and 1 base from J, with 16 bases in between. CDR3 bases: TGTGCCAGCACCCTAGGGCGGGGGCCCCAAGAGACCCAGTACTTC. This codes for CASTLGRGPQETQYF.

This clone was counted between two and nine times. The chain links TRBV11-2 to TRBJ2-6; 7 bases map to TRBD1. CDR3 length equals 17 residues. The trim removed 1 base at V and 5 bases at J, leaving 8 bases unmatched. Germline CDR1 SGHAT, CDR2 FQNNGV. The CDR3 DNA reads TGTGCCAGCAGCTTAGCCGGACAGGTCCAGTGGGCCAACGTCCTGACTTTC. Protein product: CASSLAGQVQWANVLTF.

This clone was seen more than once but under ten times. This chain links TRBV7-9 with TRBJ2-2, with 12 bases aligning to TRBD1. Germline V CDR1 and CDR2: SEHNR, FQNEAQ (reference sequence). CDR3 size: 16 residues. J lost 7 bases, V lost 5 bases, and 8 bases had no gene match. The CDR3 protein is CASSLTGTGGVGELFF. The CDR3 DNA reads as TGTGCCAGCAGCCTCACCGGGACAGGGGGCGTCGGGGAGCTGTTTTTT.

This clone was picked up a small number of times. The chain has TRBV28 and TRBJ1-3; D might be TRBD1 (5 bases). Germline V CDR1 and CDR2: MDHEN, SYDVKM. Trimming pared 3 bases from V and 1 base from J, leaving 7 bases between. This CDR3 has 14 amino acids. The CDR3, as DNA: TGTGCCAGCAGTTTTCGACAGTCTGGAAACACCATATATTTT. Amino acids: CASSFRQSGNTIYF.

This clone was observed a few times. This chain's CDR3 is CASSMQGGNQPQHF. The CDR3 DNA reads TGTGCCAGTAGTATGCAGGGAGGTAATCAGCCCCAGCATTTT. This chain connects TRBV19 to TRBJ1-5; weak D call: TRBD1 (5 bases). The V end was cut by 3 bases, the J end by 4 bases, with 10 bases between. Germline V CDR1 and CDR2: LNHDA, SQIVND (reference sequence). The CDR3 totals 14 residues.

The chain has TRBV5-5 and TRBJ2-5, with 8 bases fitting TRBD2. After removal of 1 base from V and 1 base from J, the junction contained 0 bases not matched to a gene. Per the germline V gene, CDR1 is SGHKS and CDR2 is YYEKEE (reference sequence). CDR3 length: 14 amino acids. CDR3 DNA: TGTGCCAGCAGCTTGACTAGCGGCCAAGAGACCCAGTACTTC. Residues: CASSLTSGQETQYF.

In this sample, this clone turned up a few times. This sequence joins TRBV4-3 and TRBJ1-1; D unresolved. V was trimmed by 3 bases and J by 1 base, leaving 18 bases between them. Per germline, CDR1 LGHNA and CDR2 YSLEER. The CDR3 extends over 17 amino acids. The CDR3 coding sequence is TGCGCCAGCAGCCACCCTAAGGGAACGGGAAAGAACACTGAAGCTTTCTTT. This codes for CASSHPKGTGKNTEAFF.

CDR3 in amino acids: CAIRAGGKTDTQYF. In DNA form, the CDR3 reads TGTGCCATCCGAGCGGGGGGCAAGACAGATACGCAGTATTTT. This sequence joins TRBV6-5 and TRBJ2-3; 9 positions match TRBD2. This CDR3 comprises 14 residues. Looked up from germline, CDR1 is MNHEY and CDR2 is SVGAGI. J was trimmed by 3 bases and V by 10 bases; bases with no gene match: 8.

The rearrangement joins TRBV28 to TRBJ1-5, with a possible D match to TRBD1 (5 bases). The CDR3 runs to 12 residues. Germline values: CDR1 MDHEN, CDR2 SYDVKM. V dropped 6 bases and J dropped 5 bases, with 8 bases sitting between them. CDR3 in DNA: TGTGCCAGCAGGATACAGGATCAGCCCCAGCATTTT. Protein sequence: CASRIQDQPQHF.

The V and J genes are TRBV6-4 and TRBJ1-2; no reliable D call. Deletions cut 5 bases from V and 3 bases from J, with 16 bases between. CDR3 length: 15 residues. Germline V gene lookup returns CDR1 MRHNA and CDR2 SNTAGT. The CDR3 region is CASSYEVSGDYGYTF. The CDR3 bases are TGTGCCAGCAGTTATGAGGTCTCCGGTGACTATGGCTACACCTTC.

The genes are TRBV2 and TRBJ2-5, with 12 bases lining up with TRBD1. Losses at the gene ends were 6 bases for V and 5 bases for J; bases not matched to a gene: 7. The CDR3 contains 15 residues. CDR1 SNHLY and CDR2 FYNNEI come from the germline V gene. The CDR3 DNA reads as TGTGCCAGCAGGTCCGGGACAGGGGGCTTTGAGACCCAGTACTTC. Translated: CASRSGTGGFETQYF.

The J gene is TRBJ2-2, the V gene TRBV7-3; D not resolved. Germline assignment: CDR1 SGHTA and CDR2 FQGTGA. This CDR3 contains 16 residues. V lost 4 bases to trimming and J lost 6 bases, with 18 bases between them. The CDR3 DNA reads as TGTGCCAGCAGCTCATCCCCCACCCTAGTTTCCGGGGAGCTGTTTTTT. This codes for CASSSSPTLVSGELFF.